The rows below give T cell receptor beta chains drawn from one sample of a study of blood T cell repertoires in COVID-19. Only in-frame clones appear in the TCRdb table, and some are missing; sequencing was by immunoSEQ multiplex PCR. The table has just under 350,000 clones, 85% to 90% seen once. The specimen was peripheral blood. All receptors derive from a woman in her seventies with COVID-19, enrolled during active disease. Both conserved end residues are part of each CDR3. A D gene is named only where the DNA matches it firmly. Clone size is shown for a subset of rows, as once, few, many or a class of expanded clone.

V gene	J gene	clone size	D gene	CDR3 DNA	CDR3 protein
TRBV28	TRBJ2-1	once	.	TGTGCCAGCAGACCCGGACATTTCGACAATGAGCAGTTCTTC	CASRPGHFDNEQFF
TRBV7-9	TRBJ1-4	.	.	TGTGCCAGCAGCTTGGGGGGAACTAATGAAAAACTGTTTTTT	CASSLGGTNEKLFF
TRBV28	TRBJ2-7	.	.	TGTGCCAGCGCGGGGCTCGAGCCAGGATCCTACGAGCAGTACTTC	CASAGLEPGSYEQYF
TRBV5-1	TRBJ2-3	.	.	TGCGCCAGCGGCTACGGGGAGACCACAGATACGCAGTATTTT	CASGYGETTDTQYF
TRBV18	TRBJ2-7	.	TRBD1	TGTGCCAGCTCACGCGGGACAGGGGACTACGAGCAGTACTTC	CASSRGTGDYEQYF
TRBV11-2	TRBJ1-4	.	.	TGTGCCAGCAGCAACCCGGTGGGGGGTGAAAAACTGTTTTTT	CASSNPVGGEKLFF
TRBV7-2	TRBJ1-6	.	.	TGTGCCAGCAGCCCGGGGGGGAGCTCCTATAATTCACCCCTCCACTTT	CASSPGGSSYNSPLHF
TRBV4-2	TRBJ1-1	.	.	TGTGCCAGCAGCCAAGGACAGCTGAACACTGAAGCTTTCTTT	CASSQGQLNTEAFF
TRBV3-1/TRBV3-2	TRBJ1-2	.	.	TGTGCCAGCAGCCAAGATGCGGGGTCGGGGCCCGCCGAAAACTATGGCTACACCTTC	CASSQDAGSGPAENYGYTF
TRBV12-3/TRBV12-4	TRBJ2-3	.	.	TGTGCCAGCAGTTTGGCCGCTGGAGATACGCAGTATTTT	CASSLAAGDTQYF
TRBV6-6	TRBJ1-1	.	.	TGTGCCAGCAGACAGGGCACTGAAGCTTTCTTT	CASRQGTEAFF
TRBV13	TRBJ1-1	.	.	TGTGCCAGCAGCGGAGGGGACACTGAAGCTTTCTTT	CASSGGDTEAFF
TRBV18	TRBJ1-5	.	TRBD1	TGTGCCAGCTCACCAAGCCTGGGACAGTACAATCAGCCCCAGCATTTT	CASSPSLGQYNQPQHF
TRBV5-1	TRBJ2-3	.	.	TGCGCCAGCAGCTTGTCCTACGCGGGCGCGGTAGGGACGCAGTATTTT	CASSLSYAGAVGTQYF
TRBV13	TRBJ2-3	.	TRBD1	TGTGCCAGCAGCCCCAGATCGGGACAGGGGGTCGGAGATACGCAGTATTTT	CASSPRSGQGVGDTQYF
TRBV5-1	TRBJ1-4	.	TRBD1	TGCGCCAGCAGCCCCCGGGGGACAGGGCGGAGTGAAAAACTGTTTTTT	CASSPRGTGRSEKLFF
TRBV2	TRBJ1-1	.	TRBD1	TGTGCCAGCATTCAACAGGGGCGGGCGCGAGCTTTCTTT	CASIQQGRARAFF
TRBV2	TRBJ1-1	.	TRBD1	TGTGCCAGCAGTGTCCAGACAGGGGTCATTGAAGCTTTCTTT	CASSVQTGVIEAFF
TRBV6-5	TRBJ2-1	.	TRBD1	TGTGCCAGCAGTTCCGGGACAGGGAAGGGAGATGAGCAGTTCTTC	CASSSGTGKGDEQFF
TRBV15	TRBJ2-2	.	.	TGTGCCACCAGCAGACAGGAGGTGACCGGGGAGCTGTTTTTT	CATSRQEVTGELFF
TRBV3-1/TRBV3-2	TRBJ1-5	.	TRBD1	TGTGCCAGCAGCCTCGACAGGGGTAGCAATCAGCCCCAGCATTTT	CASSLDRGSNQPQHF
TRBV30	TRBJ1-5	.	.	TGTGCCTGGAGTGTAGGGGGCAATCAGCCCCAGCATTTT	CAWSVGGNQPQHF
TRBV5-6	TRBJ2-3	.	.	TGTGCCAGCAGCACATTTGTGGCAAGTAGCACAGATACGCAGTATTTT	CASSTFVASSTDTQYF
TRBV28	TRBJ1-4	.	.	TGTGCCATTCTTAGGGGGGGCACTAATGAAAAACTGTTTTTT	CAILRGGTNEKLFF
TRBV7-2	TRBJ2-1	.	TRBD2	TGTGCCAGCAGCTTAACCGGGGGGGCCTCCTACAATGAGCAGTTCTTC	CASSLTGGASYNEQFF
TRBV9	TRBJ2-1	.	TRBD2	TGTGCCAGCAGCGAGACTAGCGGGGGGTTCAATGAGCAGTTCTTC	CASSETSGGFNEQFF
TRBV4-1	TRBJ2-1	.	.	TGCGCCAGCAGCCAAGGCAGCGGGCTTTACAATGAGCAGTTCTTC	CASSQGSGLYNEQFF
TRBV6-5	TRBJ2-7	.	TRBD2	TGTGCCAGCAGTTACTCCGCGGGGGACTACTCCTACGAGCAGTACTTC	CASSYSAGDYSYEQYF
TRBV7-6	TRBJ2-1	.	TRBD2	TGTGCCAGCAGCTCCCCGGGACTAGCGGGGCAACACAATGAGCAGTTCTTC	CASSSPGLAGQHNEQFF
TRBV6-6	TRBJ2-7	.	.	TGTGCCAGCAGTACCCGGGGGGAGCAGTACTTC	CASSTRGEQYF
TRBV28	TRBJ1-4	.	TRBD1	TGTGCCAGCAGTTTGAGGACAGGGGGTAGTATGTTGGGCGAAAAACTGTTTTTT	CASSLRTGGSMLGEKLFF
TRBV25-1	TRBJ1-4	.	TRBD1	TGTGCCAGCAGTGAATCGGGGCAGGGGGCAGATGAAAAACTGTTTTTT	CASSESGQGADEKLFF
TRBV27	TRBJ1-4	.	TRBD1	TGTGCCAGCAGTAATGGACAGGCCGCAAAACTGTTTTTT	CASSNGQAAKLFF
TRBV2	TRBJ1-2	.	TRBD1	TGTGCCAAGAGGGACAGTAACTATGACTACACCTTC	CAKRDSNYDYTF
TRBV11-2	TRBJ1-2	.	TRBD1	TGTGCCAGCAGCCTTGGACAGGGACCCTACTTC	CASSLGQGPYF
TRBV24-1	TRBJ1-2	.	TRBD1	TGTGCCACCACCTTGACAGGGGACTATGGCTACACCTTC	CATTLTGDYGYTF
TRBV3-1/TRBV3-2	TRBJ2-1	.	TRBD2	TGTGCCAGCAGTCAAGTGGTGGCTAGCGGGTACAGTGAGCAGTTCTTC	CASSQVVASGYSEQFF